This TCR beta chain is from a study of blood T cell repertoires in COVID-19. On the study more broadly: Researchers got acute and convalescent COVID-19 samples from the United States, Italy and Spain. The analysed material was cDNA or gDNA that came from T cells, B-cell-depleted T cells, or PBMCs.

CDR3 length: 13 residues. V was cut by 5 bases and J by 0 bases, with 10 bases left in between. Germline lookup yields CDR1 SQVTM and CDR2 ANQGSEA. Methods used by the authors: Estimates of nucleated cell counts were drawn from the amplification of reference gene primers. The assay was immunoSEQ multiplex PCR, and TCRdb's table has in-frame clones only and misses some. The DNA was the basis for D and trimming; V, J and clone size are from that table. Here the sample spans 35,000 to 50,000 clones, approximately 88% being singletons. Material: peripheral blood. The chain links TRBV29-1 to TRBJ1-1, with a tentative D call TRBD1 (5 bases). The source of this sequence is a human donor in a cohort sampled during active COVID-19. CDR3 DNA: TGCAGCGTTACAACAGGCATGAACACTGAAGCTTTCTTT. Its translation is CSVTTGMNTEAFF. Drawing the rest from reference TRBV29-1 and TRBJ1-1, the complete variable domain is SAVISQKPSRDICQRGTSLTIQCQVDSQVTMMFWYRQQPGQSLTLIATANQGSEATYESGFVIDKFPISRPNLTFSTLTVSNMSPEDSSIYLCSVTTGMNTEAFFGQGTRLTVV.